A selection of T cell receptor beta chains follows, all from one sample in a study of T cells in Graves' hyperthyroidism and ophthalmopathy. TCRdb ran MiXCR on the multiplex PCR reads and lists one entry per CDR3 protein. The sample carries about 270,000 distinct CDR3 sequences, 22% recorded once. The sequenced sample consisted of blood. These receptors all come from a young man with Graves' ophthalmopathy. Each CDR3 is given with its conserved first and last residue. Each record gives: D gene, clone size, V gene, J gene, CDR3 protein, CDR3 DNA. D genes are given only for firm matches. Not all rows give a size; the values are once, few, many and, for expanded clones, a class.

D: NA; size: few; V: TRBV20-1; J: TRBJ1-1; CDR3: CSARRKGGVMNTEAFF; DNA: TGCAGTGCTAGAAGGAAAGGGGGGGTTATGAACACTGAAGCTTTCTTT
D: NA; size: NA; V: TRBV7-9; J: TRBJ2-1; CDR3: CASSPSRVLYNEQFF; DNA: TGTGCCAGCAGCCCATCCCGGGTGCTCTACAATGAGCAGTTCTTC
D: TRBD2; size: once; V: TRBV27; J: TRBJ2-1; CDR3: CASSPLSWLAGGISYNEQFF; DNA: TGTGCCAGCAGCCCCTTATCGTGGCTAGCGGGAGGGATATCCTACAATGAGCAGTTCTTC
D: NA; size: NA; V: TRBV6-1; J: TRBJ1-1; CDR3: CASTRNMNTEAFF; DNA: TGTGCCAGCACAAGAAACATGAACACTGAAGCTTTCTTT
D: NA; size: many; V: TRBV3-1; J: TRBJ1-3; CDR3: CASSQRGPDTIYF; DNA: TGTGCCAGCAGCCAAAGGGGACCGGACACCATATATTTT
D: NA; size: NA; V: TRBV10-3; J: TRBJ2-7; CDR3: CAISESGRDEQYF; DNA: TGTGCCATCAGTGAGTCAGGACGGGACGAGCAGTACTTC
D: NA; size: NA; V: TRBV19; J: TRBJ1-3; CDR3: CASSMSGNTIYF; DNA: TGTGCCAGTAGTATGTCTGGAAACACCATATATTTT
D: TRBD1; size: many; V: TRBV18; J: TRBJ1-1; CDR3: CASSRDRENTEAFF; DNA: TGTGCCAGCTCACGAGACAGGGAGAACACTGAAGCTTTCTTT
D: NA; size: NA; V: TRBV20-1; J: TRBJ1-1; CDR3: CSAGGHGNTEAFF; DNA: TGCAGTGCTGGAGGACACGGGAACACTGAAGCTTTCTTT
D: NA; size: NA; V: TRBV19; J: TRBJ1-4; CDR3: CASSIGDAFNEKLFF; DNA: TGTGCCAGTAGTATAGGGGATGCGTTTAATGAAAAACTGTTTTTT